What follows are 20 T cell receptor beta chains derived from one specimen sequenced in a study of cytomegalovirus exposure and HLA in healthy donors (dated by TCRdb to 2017 to 2019). Library method: the immunoSEQ multiplex PCR assay. For the multiplex PCR, a mixture combining 60 forward primers for TCR Vbeta segments and 13 reverse primers for TCR Jbeta segments was used. Drawn from immuneACCESS, this table holds only the in-frame rearrangements with V and J called that TCRdb kept. Clones are partly lost; checked studies trace under half to an unresolved V gene and leave the rest unexplained. The sample records under 170,000 clones, 79% of which are singletons. About 6.7% of the sample rests with the top ten. Material for sequencing was PBMCs. The receptors were sampled from a man between 45 and 60 years old in good health and CMV-seropositive.

The chain has TRBV28 and TRBJ2-2, with D perhaps matching TRBD1 (6 bases). Germline V gives CDR1 MDHEN, CDR2 SYDVKM. The ends were cut back, 6 bases at V and 4 bases at J, with 9 bases in the middle. The CDR3 runs 13 residues. CDR3 residues: CASRRTVTGELFF. Here the CDR3 DNA reads TGTGCCAGCAGACGGACAGTCACCGGGGAGCTGTTTTTT.

The CDR3 loop reads CASSPDGVVAEAFF. Written as DNA, the CDR3 is TGTGCCAGCAGCCCGGACGGGGTTGTCGCGGAAGCTTTCTTT. The chain joins TRBV7-3 to TRBJ1-1; D remains ambiguous. The germline V and J ends were trimmed by 5 bases and 8 bases, with 18 bases remaining between them. Germline lookup yields CDR1 SGHTA and CDR2 FQGTGA. The CDR3 runs to 14 residues.

The chain combines TRBV12-1 with TRBJ2-7; the table's D call of TRBD2 was not tested on the DNA. TRBV12-1 is a listed pseudogene. This CDR3 comprises 14 residues. CDR3 in amino acids: CASSYGLAKYEQYF. DNA for the CDR3: TGTGCCAGCAGCTACGGACTAGCCAAATACGAGCAGTACTTC.

This chain links TRBV25-1 with TRBJ1-4, with a possible D match to TRBD1 (5 bases). Germline CDR1 reads MGHDK; CDR2 reads SYGVNS. The CDR3 is made up of 16 amino acids. Trimming stripped 4 bases from V and 0 bases from J, with 12 bases between. CDR3 in DNA: TGTGCCAGCAGTGTAGGCTCGGGGGCAACTAATGAAAAACTGTTTTTT. It translates to CASSVGSGATNEKLFF.

The rearrangement uses TRBV2 and TRBJ1-1; D might be TRBD1 (5 bases). CDR1 and CDR2 from the germline V gene are SNHLY and FYNNEI. The CDR3 contains 12 residues. Between the trimmed V and J ends, which lost 3 bases and 8 bases, there was a span of 10 bases. CDR3 DNA sequence: TGTGCCAGCAGTGACAGGGTTTCCGAAGCTTTCTTT. Its translation: CASSDRVSEAFF.

This sequence joins TRBV2 and TRBJ2-7; D is unresolved. The germline gives CDR1 SNHLY, CDR2 FYNNEI. The CDR3 has 12 residues. Trimming took off 8 bases at V and 0 bases at J, with 8 bases between the two ends. CDR3 sequence (DNA): TGTGCCAGCGGGCAGATCTCCTACGAGCAGTACTTC. Protein: CASGQISYEQYF.

The chain recombines TRBV28 with TRBJ2-7, with D uncertain. CDR3 size: 12 residues. CDR1 MDHEN and CDR2 SYDVKM come from the germline V gene. V was pared by 5 bases and J by 7 bases, with 12 bases between. The CDR3 here is CASSDVSREQYF. For the CDR3, the DNA is TGTGCCAGCAGTGACGTTAGCCGGGAGCAGTACTTC.

This sequence joins TRBV11-3 and TRBJ2-7; D may be TRBD1 (6 bases). Germline values: CDR1 SGHNT, CDR2 YENEEA. The V end was cut by 3 bases, the J end by 4 bases, with 10 bases between. The CDR3 is made up of 13 amino acids. The CDR3 DNA reads as TGTGCCAGCAGCTTCCGCAGGGGTTACGAGCAGTACTTC. It codes for CASSFRRGYEQYF.

The rearrangement joins TRBV5-6 to TRBJ2-5; D not resolved. The CDR3 extends over 15 amino acids. The germline V gene encodes CDR1 SGHDT and CDR2 YYEEEE. V lost 0 bases and J lost 6, with 15 bases in between. The CDR3 DNA is TGTGCCAGCAGCTTGGTATTTCCCGCGCCCCAGACCCAGTACTTC. Residues: CASSLVFPAPQTQYF.

The chain couples TRBV30 to TRBJ2-5, with 8 positions matching TRBD2. The J call may be wrong; the DNA end is better matched by TRBJ2-7. This CDR3 spans 15 amino acids. Germline assignment: CDR1 GTSNPN and CDR2 SVGIG (reference sequence). The CDR3 nucleotides are TGTGCCTGGAATCTAGCGGGCTCCCTCTCCTACGAGCAGTACTTC. Residues: CAWNLAGSLSYEQYF.

The rearrangement uses TRBV5-1 and TRBJ2-3, with TRBD1 identical over 10 bases. V lost 4 bases to trimming and J lost 3 bases; unmatched junction nucleotides: 5. Germline CDR1 SGHRS, CDR2 YFSETQ. This CDR3 spans 15 amino acids. CDR3 region: CASSARDRGTDTQYF. The DNA for the CDR3 is TGCGCCAGCAGCGCGCGGGACAGGGGAACAGATACGCAGTATTTT. Complete variable domain (other parts from reference TRBV5-1 and TRBJ2-3): KAGVTQTPRYLIKTRGQQVTLSCSPISGHRSVSWYQQTPGQGLQFLFEYFSETQRNKGNFPGRFSGRQFSNSRSEMNVSTLELGDSALYLCASSARDRGTDTQYFGPGTRLTVL.

This chain joins TRBV19 and TRBJ2-5; 9 bases map to TRBD1. Germline V gene sequence: CDR1 LNHDA, CDR2 SQIVND (reference sequence). The length of the CDR3 is 17 residues. V dropped 5 bases and J dropped 2; count of bases not matched to a gene: 12. DNA for the CDR3: TGTGCCAGTAGTCCTGTCCCGGGACAGGGTGGTCAAGAGACCCAGTACTTC. Encoded protein: CASSPVPGQGGQETQYF.

The chain is built from TRBV5-4 and TRBJ1-2; TRBD1 aligns across 9 bases. The CDR3 is 14 amino acids. V was pared by 4 bases and J by 5 bases, with 6 bases of the junction left unmatched. Germline V gives CDR1 SGHNT, CDR2 YYREEE (reference sequence). CDR3 nucleotides: TGTGCCAGCAGCCTACCCGGGACAGGGTATGGCTACACCTTC. This gives the protein CASSLPGTGYGYTF.

This clone came up a few times. This chain connects TRBV9 to TRBJ2-5, with 8 bases identical to TRBD1. CDR3 size: 16 residues. CDR1 and CDR2 (germline): SGDLS, YYNGEE. The ends lost 3 bases at V and 5 bases at J; junction bases unmatched: 12. CDR3 nucleotides: TGTGCCAGCAGCGAAGGGACAACGACAGGGGTTGAGACCCAGTACTTC. Translating gives CASSEGTTTGVETQYF.

The CDR3, as DNA: TGTGCCAGCAGCAAAAAGGGCAAGACTAGCGGGAGTCCCTACAATGAGCAGTTCTTC. Translation gives CASSKKGKTSGSPYNEQFF. The chain employs TRBV21-1 and TRBJ2-1; the table's D call of TRBD2 was not tested on the DNA. TRBV21-1 is reported as a pseudogene. The CDR3 is 19 residues long.

The genes are TRBV5-1 and TRBJ1-3, with D maybe TRBD1 (5 bases). CDR3 length: 17 amino acids. The ends were cut back, 0 bases at V and 0 bases at J, with 13 bases in the middle. The germline V gene encodes CDR1 SGHRS and CDR2 YFSETQ. The CDR3 DNA sequence: TGCGCCAGCAGCTTGGTGCCTCAGGGAAGCTCTGGAAACACCATATATTTT. Amino acid sequence: CASSLVPQGSSGNTIYF.

The J gene is TRBJ2-1, the V gene TRBV5-6; possibly TRBD2 for D (5 bases). V shed 2 bases and J shed 3 bases, with 12 bases lying between them. CDR3 length: 15 residues. Per germline, CDR1 SGHDT and CDR2 YYEEEE. This CDR3 reads CASSFPGTGYNEQFF. The CDR3, as DNA: TGTGCCAGCAGCTTTCCGGGAACCGGCTACAATGAGCAGTTCTTC.

The gene calls are TRBV11-2 and TRBJ2-1; D perhaps matches TRBD2 (5 bases). V dropped 6 bases and J dropped 0 bases, with 15 bases sitting between them. Germline V gives CDR1 SGHAT, CDR2 FQNNGV. The CDR3 is 16 amino acids. The CDR3 DNA reads TGTGCCAGCAGTTGGACCGTAACTAGCTCCTACAATGAGCAGTTCTTC. This sequence encodes CASSWTVTSSYNEQFF.

The V gene is TRBV2, the J gene TRBJ2-2, with a tentative D call TRBD1 (6 bases). The CDR3 covers 17 residues. Germline-derived CDR1 and CDR2 are SNHLY and FYNNEI. V was cut by 4 bases and J by 2 bases, with 17 bases left in between. CDR3 DNA sequence: TGTGCCAGCAGTGGGGGGCGAGGTGGGGTCAACACCGGGGAGCTGTTTTTT. Amino acid sequence: CASSGGRGGVNTGELFF. The complete variable domain, with remaining parts taken from reference TRBV2 and TRBJ2-2, reads EPEVTQTPSHQVTQMGQEVILRCVPISNHLYFYWYRQILGQKVEFLVSFYNNEISEKSEIFDDQFSVERPDGSNFTLKIRSTKLEDSAMYFCASSGGRGGVNTGELFFGEGSRLTVL.

The chain uses TRBV5-8 and TRBJ1-4, with 10 nucleotides matching TRBD1. Germline CDR1 is SGHTS and CDR2 is YDEGEE. This CDR3 is built from 16 residues. V was pared by 3 bases and J by 7 bases, with 9 bases of the junction left unmatched. CDR3 in amino acids: CASSSGTGVDIEKLFF. The CDR3 DNA follows: TGTGCCAGCAGCTCTGGGACAGGGGTTGATATTGAAAAACTGTTTTTT.